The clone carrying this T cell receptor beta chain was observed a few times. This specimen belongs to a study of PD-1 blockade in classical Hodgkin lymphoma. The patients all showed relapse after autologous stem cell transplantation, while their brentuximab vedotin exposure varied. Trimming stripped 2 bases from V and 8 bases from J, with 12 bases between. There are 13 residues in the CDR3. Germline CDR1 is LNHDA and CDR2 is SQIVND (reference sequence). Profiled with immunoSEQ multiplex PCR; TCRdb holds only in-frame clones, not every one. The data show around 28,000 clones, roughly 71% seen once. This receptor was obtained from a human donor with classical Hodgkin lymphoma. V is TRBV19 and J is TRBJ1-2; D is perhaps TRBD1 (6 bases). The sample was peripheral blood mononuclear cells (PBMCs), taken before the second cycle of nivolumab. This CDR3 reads CASSILGGIGYTF. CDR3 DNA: TGTGCCAGTAGTATATTAGGGGGAATCGGCTACACCTTC.